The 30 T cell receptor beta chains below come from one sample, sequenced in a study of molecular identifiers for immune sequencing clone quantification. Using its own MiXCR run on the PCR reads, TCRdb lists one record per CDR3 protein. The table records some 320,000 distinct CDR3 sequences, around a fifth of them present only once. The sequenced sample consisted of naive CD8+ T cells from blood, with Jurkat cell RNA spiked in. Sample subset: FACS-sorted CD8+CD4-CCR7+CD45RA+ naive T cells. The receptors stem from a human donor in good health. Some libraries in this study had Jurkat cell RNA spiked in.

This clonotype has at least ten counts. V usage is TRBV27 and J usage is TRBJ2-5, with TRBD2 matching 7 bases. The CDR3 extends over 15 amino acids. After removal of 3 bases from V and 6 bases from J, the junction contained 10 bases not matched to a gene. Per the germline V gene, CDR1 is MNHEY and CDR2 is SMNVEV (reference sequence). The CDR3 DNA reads TGTGCCAGCAGTTTTCTGGGGGAGGGCCTCCAGACCCAGTACTTC. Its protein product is CASSFLGEGLQTQYF.

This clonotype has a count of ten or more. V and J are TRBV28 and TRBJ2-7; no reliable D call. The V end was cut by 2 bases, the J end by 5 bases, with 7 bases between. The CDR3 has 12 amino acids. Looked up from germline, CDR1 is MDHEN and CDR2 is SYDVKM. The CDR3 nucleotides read TGTGCCAGCAGTTTACCCCGGGACGAGCAGTACTTC. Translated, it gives CASSLPRDEQYF.

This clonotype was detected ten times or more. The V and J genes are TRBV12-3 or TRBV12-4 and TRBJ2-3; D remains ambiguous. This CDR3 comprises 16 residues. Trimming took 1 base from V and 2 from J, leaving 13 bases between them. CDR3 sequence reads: CASSLDKSGLTDTQYF. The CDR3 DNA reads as TGTGCCAGCAGTTTAGACAAGTCCGGGCTCACAGATACGCAGTATTTT.

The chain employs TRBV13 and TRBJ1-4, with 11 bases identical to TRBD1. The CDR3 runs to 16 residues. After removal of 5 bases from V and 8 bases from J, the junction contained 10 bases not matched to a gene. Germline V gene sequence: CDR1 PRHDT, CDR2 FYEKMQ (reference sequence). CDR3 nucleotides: TGTGCCAGCAGCGACCGGGACAGGGGGTTGAACGAAAAACTGTTTTTT. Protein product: CASSDRDRGLNEKLFF.

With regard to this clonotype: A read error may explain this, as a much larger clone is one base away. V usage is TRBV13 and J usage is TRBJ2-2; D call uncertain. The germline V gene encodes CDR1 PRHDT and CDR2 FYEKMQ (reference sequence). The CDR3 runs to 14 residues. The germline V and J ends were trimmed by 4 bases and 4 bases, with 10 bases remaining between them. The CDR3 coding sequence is TGTGCCAGCAGCTCCATAGAGAGCACCGGGGAGCTGTTTTTT. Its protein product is CASSSIESTGELFF.

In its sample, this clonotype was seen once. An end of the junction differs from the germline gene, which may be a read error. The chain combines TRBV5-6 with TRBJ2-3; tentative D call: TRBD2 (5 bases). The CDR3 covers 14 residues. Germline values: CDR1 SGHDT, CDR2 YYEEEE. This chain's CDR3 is CANSGDEAADTQYF. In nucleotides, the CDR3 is TGTGCCAACAGCGGCGACGAAGCGGCAGATACGCAGTATTTT.

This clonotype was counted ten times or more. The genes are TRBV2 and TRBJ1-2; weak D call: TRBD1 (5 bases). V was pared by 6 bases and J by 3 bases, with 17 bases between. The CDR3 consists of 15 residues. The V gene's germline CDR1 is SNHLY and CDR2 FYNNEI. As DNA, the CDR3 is TGTGCCAGCAGGGAGACAGTACAATCCTACTATGGCTACACCTTC. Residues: CASRETVQSYYGYTF. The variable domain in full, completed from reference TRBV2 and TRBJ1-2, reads EPEVTQTPSHQVTQMGQEVILRCVPISNHLYFYWYRQILGQKVEFLVSFYNNEISEKSEIFDDQFSVERPDGSNFTLKIRSTKLEDSAMYFCASRETVQSYYGYTFGSGTRLTVV.

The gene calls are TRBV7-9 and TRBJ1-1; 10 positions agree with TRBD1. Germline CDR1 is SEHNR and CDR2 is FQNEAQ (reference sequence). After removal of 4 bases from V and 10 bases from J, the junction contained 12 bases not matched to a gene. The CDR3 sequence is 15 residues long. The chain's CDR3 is CASSSPGETGGRAFF. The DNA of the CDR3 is TGTGCCAGCAGCTCCCCCGGTGAGACAGGGGGCCGAGCTTTCTTT.

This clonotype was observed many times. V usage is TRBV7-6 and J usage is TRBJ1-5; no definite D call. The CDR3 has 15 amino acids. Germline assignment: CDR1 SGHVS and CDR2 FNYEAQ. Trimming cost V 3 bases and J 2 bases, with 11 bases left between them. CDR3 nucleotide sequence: TGTGCCAGCAGCTTGGAGGCCGTTGGCAATCAGCCCCAGCATTTT. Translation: CASSLEAVGNQPQHF.

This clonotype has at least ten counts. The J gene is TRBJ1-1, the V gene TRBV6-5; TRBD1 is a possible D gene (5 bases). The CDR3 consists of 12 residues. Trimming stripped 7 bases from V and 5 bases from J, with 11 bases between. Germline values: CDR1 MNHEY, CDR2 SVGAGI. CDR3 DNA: TGTGCCAGCACCAACGGGGGTACTGAAGCTTTCTTT. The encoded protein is CASTNGGTEAFF.

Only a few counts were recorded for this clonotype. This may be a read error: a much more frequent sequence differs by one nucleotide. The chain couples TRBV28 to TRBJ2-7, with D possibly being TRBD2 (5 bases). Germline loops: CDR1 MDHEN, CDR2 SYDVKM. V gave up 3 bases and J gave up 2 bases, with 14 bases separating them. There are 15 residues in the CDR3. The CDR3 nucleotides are TGTGCCAGCAGTTTTCGCGGGTGTAAGGCCTACGAGCAGTACTTC. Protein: CASSFRGCKAYEQYF. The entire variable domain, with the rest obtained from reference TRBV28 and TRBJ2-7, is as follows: DVKVTQSSRYLVKRTGEKVFLECVQDMDHENMFWYRQDPGLGLRLIYFSYDVKMKEKGDIPEGYSVSREKKERFSLILESASTNQTSMYLCASSFRGCKAYEQYFGPGTRLTVT.

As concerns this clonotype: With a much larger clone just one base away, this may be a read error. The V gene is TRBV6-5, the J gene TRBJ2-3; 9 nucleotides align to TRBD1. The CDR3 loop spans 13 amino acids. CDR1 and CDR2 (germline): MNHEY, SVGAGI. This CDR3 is CASRDRAADAQYF. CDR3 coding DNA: TGTGCCAGTCGGGACAGGGCGGCAGATGCGCAGTATTTT.

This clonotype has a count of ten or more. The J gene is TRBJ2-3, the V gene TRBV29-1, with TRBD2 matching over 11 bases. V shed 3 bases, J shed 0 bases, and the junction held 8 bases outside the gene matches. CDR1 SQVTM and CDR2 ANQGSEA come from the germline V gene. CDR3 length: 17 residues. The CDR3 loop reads CSVDGTSGTYSTDTQYF. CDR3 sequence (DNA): TGCAGCGTTGATGGGACTAGCGGAACGTATAGCACAGATACGCAGTATTTT.

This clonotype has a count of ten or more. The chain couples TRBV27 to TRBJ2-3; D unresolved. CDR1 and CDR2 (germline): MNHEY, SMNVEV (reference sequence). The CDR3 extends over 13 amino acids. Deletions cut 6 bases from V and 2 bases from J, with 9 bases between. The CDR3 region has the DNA TGTGCCAGCAGGTACAGATACACAGATACGCAGTATTTT. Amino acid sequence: CASRYRYTDTQYF.

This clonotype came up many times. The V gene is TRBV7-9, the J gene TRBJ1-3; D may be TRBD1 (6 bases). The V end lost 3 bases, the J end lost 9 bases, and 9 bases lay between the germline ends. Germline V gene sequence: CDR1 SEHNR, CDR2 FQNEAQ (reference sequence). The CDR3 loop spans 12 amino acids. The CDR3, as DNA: TGTGCCAGCAGCTTCAGGGGAGGCACCATATATTTT. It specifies CASSFRGGTIYF.

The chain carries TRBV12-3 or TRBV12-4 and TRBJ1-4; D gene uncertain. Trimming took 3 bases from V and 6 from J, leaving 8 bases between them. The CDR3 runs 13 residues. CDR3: CASSFAGYEKLFF. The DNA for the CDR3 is TGTGCCAGCAGTTTTGCGGGGTATGAAAAACTGTTTTTT.

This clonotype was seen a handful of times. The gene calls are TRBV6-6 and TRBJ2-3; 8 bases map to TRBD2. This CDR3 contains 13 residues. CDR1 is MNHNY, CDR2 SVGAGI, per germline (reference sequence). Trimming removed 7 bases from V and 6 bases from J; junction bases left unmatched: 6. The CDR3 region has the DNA TGTGCCAGCAACGGGGGGGGGGTGGATACGCAGTATTTT. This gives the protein CASNGGGVDTQYF.

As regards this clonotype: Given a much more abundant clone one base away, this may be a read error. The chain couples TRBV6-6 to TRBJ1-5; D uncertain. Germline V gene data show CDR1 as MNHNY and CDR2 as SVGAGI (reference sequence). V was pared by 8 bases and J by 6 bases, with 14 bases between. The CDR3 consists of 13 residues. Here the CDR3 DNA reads TGTGCCAGCGAACGGGGTTTGGGTCAGCCCCAGCATTTT. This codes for CASERGLGQPQHF.

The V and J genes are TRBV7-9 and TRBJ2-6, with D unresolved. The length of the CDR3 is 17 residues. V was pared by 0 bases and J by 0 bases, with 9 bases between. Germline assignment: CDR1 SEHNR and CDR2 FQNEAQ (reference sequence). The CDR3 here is CASSLAVKSSGANVLTF. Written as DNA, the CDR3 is TGTGCCAGCAGCTTAGCGGTTAAGAGCTCTGGGGCCAACGTCCTGACTTTC. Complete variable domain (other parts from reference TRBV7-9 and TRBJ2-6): DTGVSQNPRHKITKRGQNVTFRCDPISEHNRLYWYRQTLGQGPEFLTYFQNEAQLEKSRLLSDRFSAERPKGSFSTLEIQRTEQGDSAMYLCASSLAVKSSGANVLTFGAGSRLTVL.

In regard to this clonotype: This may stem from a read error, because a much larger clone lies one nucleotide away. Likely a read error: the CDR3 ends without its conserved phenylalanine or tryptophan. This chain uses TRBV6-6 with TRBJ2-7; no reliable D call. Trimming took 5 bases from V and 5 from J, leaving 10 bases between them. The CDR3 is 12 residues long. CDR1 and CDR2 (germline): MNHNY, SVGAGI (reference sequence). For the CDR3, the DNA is TGTGCCAGCAGTCACCTGCGGCACGAGCAGTACCTC. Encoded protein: CASSHLRHEQYL.

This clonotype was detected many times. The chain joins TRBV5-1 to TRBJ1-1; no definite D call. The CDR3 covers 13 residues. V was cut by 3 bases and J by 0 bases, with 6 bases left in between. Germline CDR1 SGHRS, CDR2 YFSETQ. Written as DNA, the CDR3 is TGCGCCAGCAGCTCGGCAGTGAACACTGAAGCTTTCTTT. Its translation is CASSSAVNTEAFF. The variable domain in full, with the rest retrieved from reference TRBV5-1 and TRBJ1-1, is KAGVTQTPRYLIKTRGQQVTLSCSPISGHRSVSWYQQTPGQGLQFLFEYFSETQRNKGNFPGRFSGRQFSNSRSEMNVSTLELGDSALYLCASSSAVNTEAFFGQGTRLTVV.

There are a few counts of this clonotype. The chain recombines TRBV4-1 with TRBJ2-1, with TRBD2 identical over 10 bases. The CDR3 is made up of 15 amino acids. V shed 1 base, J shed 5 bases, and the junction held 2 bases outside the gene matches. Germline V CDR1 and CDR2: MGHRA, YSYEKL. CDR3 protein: CASSQGTSGDNEQFF. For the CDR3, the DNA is TGCGCCAGCAGCCAAGGGACTAGCGGAGACAATGAGCAGTTCTTC.

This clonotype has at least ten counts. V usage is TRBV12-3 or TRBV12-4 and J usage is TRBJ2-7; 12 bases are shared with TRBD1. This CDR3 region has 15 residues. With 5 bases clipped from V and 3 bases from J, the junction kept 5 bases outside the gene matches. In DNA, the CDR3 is TGTGCCAGCAGTCCCGGGACAGGGGGCGTCTACGAGCAGTACTTC. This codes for CASSPGTGGVYEQYF.

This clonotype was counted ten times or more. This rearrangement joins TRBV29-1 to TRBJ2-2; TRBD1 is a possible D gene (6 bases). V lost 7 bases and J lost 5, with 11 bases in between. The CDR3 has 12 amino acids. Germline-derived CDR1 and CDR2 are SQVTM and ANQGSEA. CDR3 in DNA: TGCAGCGCCGAACAGGGAACCGGGGAGCTGTTTTTT. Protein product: CSAEQGTGELFF.

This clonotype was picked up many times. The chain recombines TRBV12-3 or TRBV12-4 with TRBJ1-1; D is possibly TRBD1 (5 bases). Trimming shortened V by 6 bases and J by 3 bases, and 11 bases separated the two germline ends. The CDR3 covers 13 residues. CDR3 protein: CASSPGGYTEAFF. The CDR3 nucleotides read TGTGCCAGCAGCCCTGGGGGATACACTGAAGCTTTCTTT.

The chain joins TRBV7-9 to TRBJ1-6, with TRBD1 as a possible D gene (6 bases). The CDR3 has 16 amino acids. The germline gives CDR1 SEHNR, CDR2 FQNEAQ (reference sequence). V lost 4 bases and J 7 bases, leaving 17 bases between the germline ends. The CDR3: CASSSETGYGNSPLHF. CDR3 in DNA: TGTGCCAGCAGCTCGGAGACAGGATATGGAAATTCACCCCTCCACTTT.

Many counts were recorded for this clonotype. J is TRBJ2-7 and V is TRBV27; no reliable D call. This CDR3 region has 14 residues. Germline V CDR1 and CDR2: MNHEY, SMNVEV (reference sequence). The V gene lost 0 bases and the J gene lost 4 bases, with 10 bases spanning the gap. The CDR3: CASSLSATRYEQYF. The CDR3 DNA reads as TGTGCCAGCAGTTTATCGGCCACCCGGTACGAGCAGTACTTC.

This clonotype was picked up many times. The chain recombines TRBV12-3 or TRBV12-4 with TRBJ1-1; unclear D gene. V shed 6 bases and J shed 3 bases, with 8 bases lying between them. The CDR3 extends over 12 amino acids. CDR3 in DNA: TGTGCCAGCAGGAATGACGACACTGAAGCTTTCTTT. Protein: CASRNDDTEAFF.

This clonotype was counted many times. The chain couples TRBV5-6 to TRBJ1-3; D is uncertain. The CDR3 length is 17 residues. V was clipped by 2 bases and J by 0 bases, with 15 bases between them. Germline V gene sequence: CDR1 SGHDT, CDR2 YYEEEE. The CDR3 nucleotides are TGTGCCAGCAGCTTCCCCCGACACGCCGGCTCTGGAAACACCATATATTTT. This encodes CASSFPRHAGSGNTIYF.

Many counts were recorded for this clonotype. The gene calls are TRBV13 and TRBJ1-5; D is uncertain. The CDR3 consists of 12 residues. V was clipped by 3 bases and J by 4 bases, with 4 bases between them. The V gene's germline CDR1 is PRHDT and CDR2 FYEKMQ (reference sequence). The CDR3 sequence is CASSFGNQPQHF. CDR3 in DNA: TGTGCCAGCAGCTTTGGGAATCAGCCCCAGCATTTT.